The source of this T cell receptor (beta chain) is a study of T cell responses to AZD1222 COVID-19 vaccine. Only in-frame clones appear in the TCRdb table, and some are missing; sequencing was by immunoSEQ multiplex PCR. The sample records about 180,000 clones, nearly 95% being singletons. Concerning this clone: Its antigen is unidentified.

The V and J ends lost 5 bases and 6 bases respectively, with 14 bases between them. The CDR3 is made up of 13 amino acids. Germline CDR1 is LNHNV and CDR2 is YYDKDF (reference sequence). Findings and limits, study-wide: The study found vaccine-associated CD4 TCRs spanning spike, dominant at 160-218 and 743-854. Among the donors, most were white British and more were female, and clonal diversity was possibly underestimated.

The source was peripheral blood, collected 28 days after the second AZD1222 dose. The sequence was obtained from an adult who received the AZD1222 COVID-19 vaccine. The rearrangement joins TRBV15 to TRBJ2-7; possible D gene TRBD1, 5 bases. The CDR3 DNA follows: TGTGCCACCAGCCCCCGGGTGGGGCCCGAGCAGTACTTC. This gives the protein CATSPRVGPEQYF.